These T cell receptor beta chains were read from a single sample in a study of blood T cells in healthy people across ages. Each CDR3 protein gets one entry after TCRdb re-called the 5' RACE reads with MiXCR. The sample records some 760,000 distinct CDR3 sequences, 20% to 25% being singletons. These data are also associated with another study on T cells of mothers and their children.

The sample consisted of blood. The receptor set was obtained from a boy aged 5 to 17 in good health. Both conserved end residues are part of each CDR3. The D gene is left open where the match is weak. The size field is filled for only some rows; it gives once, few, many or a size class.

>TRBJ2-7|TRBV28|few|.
TGTGCCAGCAGCCAACCCTCTCTGCTCTCCTACGAGCAGTACTTC
CASSQPSLLSYEQYF
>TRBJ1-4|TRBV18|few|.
TGTGCCAGCTCACCGTTGGGGGCGAAGGCCGAAAAACTGTTTTTT
CASSPLGAKAEKLFF
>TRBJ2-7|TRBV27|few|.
TGTGCCAGCGCCACGGGAACCGACTACGAGCAGTACTTC
CASATGTDYEQYF
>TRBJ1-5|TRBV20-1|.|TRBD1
TGCAGTGCTAGAGATCCCTCCAGACAGGGTCAGCCCCAGCATTTT
CSARDPSRQGQPQHF
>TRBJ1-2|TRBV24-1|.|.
TGTGCCACCAGTGATCCCAGGACCGGCAGCTATGGCTACACCTTC
CATSDPRTGSYGYTF
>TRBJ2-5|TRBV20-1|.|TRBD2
TGCAGTGCTAGAGAAGCGGGGGGGCTTGGAGAGACCCAGTACTTC
CSAREAGGLGETQYF
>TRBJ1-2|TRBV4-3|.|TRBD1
TGCGCCAACAGCCAGGACAGGGGCGCCTTCATCTATGGCTACACCTTC
CANSQDRGAFIYGYTF
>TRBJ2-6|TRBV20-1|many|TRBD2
TGCAGTGCTAGGGGTGCTTCGGGACTAGACCGCTCTGGGGCCAACGTCCTGACTTTC
CSARGASGLDRSGANVLTF
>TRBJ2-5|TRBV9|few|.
TGTGCCAGCAGCGTAGGGCAAGCTCAAGAGACCCAGTACTTC
CASSVGQAQETQYF
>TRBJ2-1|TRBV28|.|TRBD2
TGTGCCAGCAGTCCCGGAGCTAGCGGGAGCGACAATGAGCAGTTCTTC
CASSPGASGSDNEQFF
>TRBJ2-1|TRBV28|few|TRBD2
TGTGCCAGTGGACTTGCGGGAGAGAGGAATGAGCAGTTCTTC
CASGLAGERNEQFF
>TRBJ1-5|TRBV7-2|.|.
TGTGCCAGCAGCTCTGAAGTGGGTGCGGGCGGACAGCCCCAGCATTTT
CASSSEVGAGGQPQHF
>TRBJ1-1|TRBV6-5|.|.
TGTGCCAGCAGCATGGGGGGACACACGAACACTGAAGCTTTCTTT
CASSMGGHTNTEAFF
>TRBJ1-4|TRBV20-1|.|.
TGCAGTGCCAGGAGGGCGGCTAATGAAAAACTGTTTTTT
CSARRAANEKLFF
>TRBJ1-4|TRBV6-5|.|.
TGTGCCAGCAGTTACCAGGCCAGTACGACTAATGAAAAACTGTTTTTT
CASSYQASTTNEKLFF
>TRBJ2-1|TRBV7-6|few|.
TGTGCCAGCAGCCCTTTGGCCGGGGGCCATGGATATGAGCAGTTCTTC
CASSPLAGGHGYEQFF
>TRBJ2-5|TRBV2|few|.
TGTACCAGCAGTGAAACCTGGGGCGTAGTTTTGGCCCAGTACTTC
CTSSETWGVVLAQYF
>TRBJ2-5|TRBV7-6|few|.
TGTGCCAGCAGCTTCTTGGGGACAATCGCCCAAGAGACCCAGTACTTC
CASSFLGTIAQETQYF
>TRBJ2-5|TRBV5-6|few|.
TGTGCCAGCAGCGGGGGTGGGGACTCTCAAGAGACCCAGTACTTC
CASSGGGDSQETQYF
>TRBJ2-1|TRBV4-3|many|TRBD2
TGCGCCAGCAGCCAAGTTGCTAGCGGGGGGTACAATGAGCAGTTCTTC
CASSQVASGGYNEQFF
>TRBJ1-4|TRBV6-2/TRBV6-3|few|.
TGTGCCAGCATTGGACGGCCTGCGGCTAATGAAAAACTGTTTTTT
CASIGRPAANEKLFF
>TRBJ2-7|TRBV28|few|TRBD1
TGTGCCAGCAGTTTAAATTCGTATTGGGACAGGGCCTACGAGCAGTACTTC
CASSLNSYWDRAYEQYF
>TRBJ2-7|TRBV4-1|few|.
TGCGCCAGCAGCCCGGGACGGTTTTCCTACGAGCAGTACTTC
CASSPGRFSYEQYF
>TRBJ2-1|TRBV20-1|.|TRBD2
TGCAGTGCCCCTTCGGGACTAGCGGGGGGGGAACAGTTCTTC
CSAPSGLAGGEQFF
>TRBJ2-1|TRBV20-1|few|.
TGCAGTGCTAGGATACCCGTAGGAAGCGATGAGCAGTTCTTC
CSARIPVGSDEQFF
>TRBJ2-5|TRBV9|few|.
TGTGCCAGCAGCTCAGAAGGCCTGAACCAAGAGACCCAGTACTTC
CASSSEGLNQETQYF
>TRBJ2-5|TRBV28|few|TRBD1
TGTGCCAGCAGAAGGACAGGGGTTAGGGAGCAGTACTTC
CASRRTGVREQYF
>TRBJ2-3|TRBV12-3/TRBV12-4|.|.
TGTGCCAGCAGTTTAGATACAGACACAGATACGCAGTATTTT
CASSLDTDTDTQYF
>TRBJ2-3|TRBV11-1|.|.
TGTGCCAGCGCGAACCGCCGTGATACGCAGTATTTT
CASANRRDTQYF
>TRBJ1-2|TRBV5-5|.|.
TGTGCCAGCAGCTTTATTTGGGGAGGCGGAGGGGATGGCTACACCTTC
CASSFIWGGGGDGYTF
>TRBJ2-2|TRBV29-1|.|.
TGCAGCGTTGAAACTTGGATAGGGGATTACGGGGAGCTGTTTTTT
CSVETWIGDYGELFF